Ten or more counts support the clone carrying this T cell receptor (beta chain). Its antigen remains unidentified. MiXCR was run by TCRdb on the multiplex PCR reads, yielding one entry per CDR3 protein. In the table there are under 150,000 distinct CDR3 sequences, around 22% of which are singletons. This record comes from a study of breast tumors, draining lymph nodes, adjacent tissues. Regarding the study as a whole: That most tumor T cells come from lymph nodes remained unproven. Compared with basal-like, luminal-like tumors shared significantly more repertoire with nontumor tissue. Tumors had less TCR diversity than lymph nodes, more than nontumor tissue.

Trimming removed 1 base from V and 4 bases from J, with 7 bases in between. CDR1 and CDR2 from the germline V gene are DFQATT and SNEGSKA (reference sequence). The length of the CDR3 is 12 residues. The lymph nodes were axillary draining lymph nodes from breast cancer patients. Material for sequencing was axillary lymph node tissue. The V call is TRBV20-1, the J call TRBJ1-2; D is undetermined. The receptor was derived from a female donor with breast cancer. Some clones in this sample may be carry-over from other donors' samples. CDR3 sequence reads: CSARAGVYGYTF. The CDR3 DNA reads TGCAGTGCTAGAGCCGGGGTCTATGGCTACACCTTC.